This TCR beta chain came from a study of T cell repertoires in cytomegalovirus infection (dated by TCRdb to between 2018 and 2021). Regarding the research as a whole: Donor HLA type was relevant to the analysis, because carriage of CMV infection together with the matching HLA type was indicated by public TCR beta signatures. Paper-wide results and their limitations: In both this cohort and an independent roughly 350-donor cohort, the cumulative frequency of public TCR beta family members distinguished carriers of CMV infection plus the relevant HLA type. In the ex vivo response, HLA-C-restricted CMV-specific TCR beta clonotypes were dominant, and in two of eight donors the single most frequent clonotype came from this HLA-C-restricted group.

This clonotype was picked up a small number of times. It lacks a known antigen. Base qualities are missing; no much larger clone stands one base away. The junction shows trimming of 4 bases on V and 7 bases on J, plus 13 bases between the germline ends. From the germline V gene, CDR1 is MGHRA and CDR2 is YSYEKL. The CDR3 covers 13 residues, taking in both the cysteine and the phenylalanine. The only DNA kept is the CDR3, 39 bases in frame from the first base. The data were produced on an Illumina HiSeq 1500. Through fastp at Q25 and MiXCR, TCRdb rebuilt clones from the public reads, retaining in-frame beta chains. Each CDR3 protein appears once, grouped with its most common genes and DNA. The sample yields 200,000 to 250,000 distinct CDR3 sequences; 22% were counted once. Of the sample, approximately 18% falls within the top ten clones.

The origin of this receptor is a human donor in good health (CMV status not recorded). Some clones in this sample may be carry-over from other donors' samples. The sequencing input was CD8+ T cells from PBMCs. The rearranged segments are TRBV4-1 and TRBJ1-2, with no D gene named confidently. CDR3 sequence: CASSPTFTAGYTF. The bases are TGCGCCAGCAGCCCTACTTTTACAGCTGGCTACACCTTC.